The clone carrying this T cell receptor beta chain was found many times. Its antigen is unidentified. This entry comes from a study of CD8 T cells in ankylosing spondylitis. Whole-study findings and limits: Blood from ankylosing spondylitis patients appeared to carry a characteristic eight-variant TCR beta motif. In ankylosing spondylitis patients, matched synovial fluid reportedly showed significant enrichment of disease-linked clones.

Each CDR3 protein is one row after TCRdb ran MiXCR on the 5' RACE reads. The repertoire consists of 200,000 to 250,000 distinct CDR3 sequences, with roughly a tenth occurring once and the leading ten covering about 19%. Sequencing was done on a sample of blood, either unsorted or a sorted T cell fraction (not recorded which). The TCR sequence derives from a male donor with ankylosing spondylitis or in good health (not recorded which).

The CDR3 bases are TGTGCCAGCAGCCAAGGACAGGGGCAAGAGACCCAGTACTTC. Its translation: CASSQGQGQETQYF. V and J are TRBV3-1 and TRBJ2-5; 8 nucleotides line up with TRBD1. Germline CDR1 reads LGHDT; CDR2 reads YNNKEL (reference sequence). V shed 1 base and J 2 bases; nucleotides not matched to a gene: 0. This CDR3 has 14 amino acids.